This TCR beta chain was documented in a study of blood T cell repertoires in COVID-19. Seattle participants joined during active infection and were tracked over time. As handled by the study authors: The assay estimated nucleated cells by amplifying reference gene primers. Measured with immunoSEQ multiplex PCR; TCRdb has only the in-frame clones, and not every one. D and trimming come from the DNA, and the V and J calls and clone size come from that table. The repertoire holds about 370,000 clones, with more than 80% as singletons. The CDR3 is 14 amino acids. Looked up from germline, CDR1 is MNHEY and CDR2 is SVGAGI. J lost 6 bases, V lost 0 bases, and 2 bases had no gene match.

The gene calls are TRBV6-5 and TRBJ2-3; 8 bases align to TRBD2. The sample consisted of peripheral blood. The TCR sequence derives from a woman aged 25 to 39 with COVID-19, enrolled during active disease. The CDR3, as DNA: TGTGCCAGCAGTTACTCTGCTAGCGGGGATACGCAGTATTTT. It codes for CASSYSASGDTQYF.